The 23 T cell receptor beta chains given below trace back to one sample, sequenced in a study of blood T cell repertoires in COVID-19. The data were produced by immunoSEQ multiplex PCR, yet TCRdb's version contains in-frame clones alone and is incomplete. The sample lists roughly 75,000 clones, 80% occurring once. Sequencing used peripheral blood. These receptors were taken from a man aged 45-65 years with COVID-19, enrolled during active disease.

The chain links TRBV3-1 (or the pseudogene TRBV3-2) to TRBJ2-7, with D hard to call. CDR1 and CDR2 (germline): LGHDT, YNNKEL (reference sequence). CDR3 size: 15 residues. Trimming left V 0 bases short and J 0 bases short, with 9 bases between. In DNA, the CDR3 is TGTGCCAGCAGCCAAGATATGGGCAGCTCCTACGAGCAGTACTTC. Translated: CASSQDMGSSYEQYF.

This clone came up a few times. This CDR3 reads CAWTGTGNTIYF. As DNA, the CDR3 is TGTGCCTGGACAGGGACTGGAAACACCATATATTTT. The rearrangement links TRBV30 to TRBJ1-3; possibly TRBD1 for D (5 bases). The germline V gene encodes CDR1 GTSNPN and CDR2 SVGIG (reference sequence). V was clipped by 4 bases and J by 2 bases, with 6 bases between them. This CDR3 is built from 12 residues.

This clone has just a few counts. The chain recombines TRBV28 with TRBJ1-1; tentative D call: TRBD1 (6 bases). The CDR3 sequence is 13 residues long. Trimming took 2 bases from V and 5 from J, leaving 9 bases between them. Germline V gene data show CDR1 as MDHEN and CDR2 as SYDVKM. CDR3 region: CASSLQGRTEAFF. In DNA, the CDR3 is TGTGCCAGCAGTTTACAGGGGAGAACTGAAGCTTTCTTT.

The V gene is TRBV5-6, the J gene TRBJ2-1, with TRBD1 matching over 7 bases. The CDR3 has 14 residues. The germline V gene has CDR1 SGHDT and CDR2 YYEEEE. V gave up 4 bases and J gave up 2 bases; unmatched junction bases: 3. CDR3 amino acids: CASSPGTAYNEQFF. CDR3 DNA: TGTGCCAGCAGCCCTGGGACAGCCTACAATGAGCAGTTCTTC.

V usage is TRBV24-1 and J usage is TRBJ1-4, with 7 bases identical to TRBD1. The germline CDR1 and CDR2 sequences are KGHDR and SFDVKD. Unmatched junction bases numbered 14, after V lost 9 bases and J lost 8 bases. The CDR3 has 15 residues. CDR3 DNA sequence: TGTGCCACCGGAGCCAGACAGGGAGGAGGAGAAAAACTGTTTTTT. This codes for CATGARQGGGEKLFF.

This sequence joins TRBV18 and TRBJ2-5; D possibly corresponds to TRBD2 (5 bases). V was cut by 3 bases and J by 7 bases, with 12 bases left in between. Germline V gives CDR1 KGHSH, CDR2 LQKENI. The CDR3 is 13 residues long. The CDR3 loop is CASSPDSRGTQYF. The CDR3 DNA follows: TGTGCCAGCTCACCGGATAGCCGGGGGACCCAGTACTTC.

The chain carries TRBV6-5 and TRBJ2-7; the D is unclear. Germline V lookup: CDR1 MNHEY, CDR2 SVGAGI. The CDR3 is 11 amino acids. V was clipped by 7 bases and J by 3 bases, with 7 bases between them. CDR3 DNA: TGTGCCAGCACAGCGATCTACGAGCAGTACTTC. Amino acids: CASTAIYEQYF.

The chain carries TRBV28 and TRBJ2-7, with TRBD1 identical over 9 bases. The V gene's germline CDR1 is MDHEN and CDR2 SYDVKM. CDR3 length equals 14 residues. Unmatched junction bases numbered 6, after V lost 4 bases and J lost 5 bases. DNA of the CDR3: TGTGCCAGCAGTTCCGGGACAGGGTACCACGAGCAGTACTTC. Translating it yields CASSSGTGYHEQYF.

The V and J genes are TRBV30 and TRBJ2-2, with D perhaps TRBD2 (6 bases). V lost 6 bases, J lost 9 bases, and 20 bases lay in between. The CDR3 loop spans 14 amino acids. The V gene's germline CDR1 is GTSNPN and CDR2 SVGIG (reference sequence). The CDR3 DNA follows: TGTGCCTGCCCTACCCAGCGGGCGGGCAGGGAGCTGTTTTTT. Its protein product is CACPTQRAGRELFF. Drawing the rest from reference TRBV30 and TRBJ2-2, the complete variable domain is SQTIHQWPATLVQPVGSPLSLECTVEGTSNPNLYWYRQAAGRGLQLLFYSVGIGQISSEVPQNLSASRPQDRQFILSSKKLLLSDSGFYLCACPTQRAGRELFFGEGSRLTVL.

The rearrangement joins TRBV2 to TRBJ2-3; perhaps TRBD2 as D (5 bases). V gave up 4 bases and J gave up 0 bases, with 11 bases separating them. Per germline, CDR1 SNHLY and CDR2 FYNNEI. The length of the CDR3 is 15 residues. The DNA of the CDR3 is TGTGCCAGCAGTGGATTAGGCGGGAGCACAGATACGCAGTATTTT. This translates into CASSGLGGSTDTQYF.

V and J are TRBV28 and TRBJ1-5; 9 nucleotides align to TRBD1. The CDR3 spans 15 residues. The V gene end was trimmed by 6 bases and the J gene end by 4 bases; junction bases not matched to a gene: 7. The V gene's germline CDR1 is MDHEN and CDR2 SYDVKM. The chain's CDR3 is CASSLQGALNQPQHF. The DNA of the CDR3 is TGTGCCAGCAGCTTACAGGGGGCGTTAAATCAGCCCCAGCATTTT.

In DNA form, the CDR3 reads TGTGCCAGCTCACCTGAGACTAGCGGAAACAATGAGCAGTTCTTC. This translates into CASSPETSGNNEQFF. The V call is TRBV18, the J call TRBJ2-1; TRBD2 agrees at 9 bases. J lost 5 bases, V lost 3 bases, and 5 bases had no gene match. The CDR3 consists of 15 residues. The V gene's germline CDR1 is KGHSH and CDR2 LQKENI.

The CDR3 reads CASSESKVTSWEQFF. The CDR3 DNA reads as TGCGCCAGCAGTGAGTCGAAAGTGACTAGCTGGGAGCAGTTCTTC. The V and J genes are TRBV10-2 and TRBJ2-1; TRBD2 matches 7 bases. The CDR3 is made up of 15 amino acids. Germline V lookup: CDR1 WSHSY, CDR2 SAAADI. V shed 0 bases, J shed 10 bases, and the junction held 9 bases outside the gene matches.

In nucleotides, the CDR3 is TGTGCCAGGGCTAGTGGGTTGTACCAAGAGACCCAGTACTTC. Amino acid sequence: CARASGLYQETQYF. The gene calls are TRBV21-1 and TRBJ2-5; TRBD2, as called in the table, went unchecked against the DNA. TRBV21-1 is a documented pseudogene. CDR3 length: 14 residues.

V is TRBV27 and J is TRBJ2-7; 8 bases align to TRBD1. The CDR3 has 15 amino acids. CDR1 and CDR2 (germline): MNHEY, SMNVEV (reference sequence). V gave up 5 bases and J gave up 4 bases; unmatched junction bases: 10. In nucleotides, the CDR3 is TGTGCCAGCAGTCCGAAGACAGGGGACCCATACGAGCAGTACTTC. This translates into CASSPKTGDPYEQYF.

This clone showed up just a few times. The chain carries TRBV6-1 and TRBJ1-3, with D hard to call. Looked up from germline, CDR1 is MNHNS and CDR2 is SASEGT. Trimming removed 2 bases from V and 0 bases from J, with 8 bases in between. CDR3 size: 15 residues. As DNA, the CDR3 is TGTGCCAGCAGTGAATTGGCGGACTCTGGAAACACCATATATTTT. This encodes CASSELADSGNTIYF.

This chain joins TRBV4-3 and TRBJ2-1; 10 positions agree with TRBD1. Trimming cost V 3 bases and J 2 bases; bases outside gene matches: 1. Germline V lookup: CDR1 LGHNA, CDR2 YSLEER. The CDR3 is made up of 15 amino acids. The CDR3 DNA is TGCGCCAGCAGCCACGGACAGGGGGCCTACAATGAGCAGTTCTTC. Amino acids: CASSHGQGAYNEQFF.

The rearrangement uses TRBV4-2 and TRBJ1-4; tentatively, D is TRBD1 (6 bases). CDR3 length: 18 residues. The germline V gene has CDR1 LGHNA and CDR2 YNFKEQ. V lost 0 bases to trimming and J lost 4 bases, with 18 bases between them. The CDR3 reads CASSQEAPPGARNEKLFF. The CDR3 nucleotides read TGTGCCAGCAGCCAAGAGGCTCCTCCAGGGGCCCGTAATGAAAAACTGTTTTTT.

The chain links TRBV28 to TRBJ1-1; unclear D gene. With 5 bases removed from V and 7 bases from J, the gap between germline ends came to 14 bases. The CDR3 is 13 residues long. In germline, CDR1 is MDHEN, CDR2 SYDVKM. The CDR3 is CASSLSGSNEAFF. The CDR3 DNA reads TGTGCCAGCAGTCTCTCGGGAAGCAATGAAGCTTTCTTT.

V gene TRBV28 combines with J gene TRBJ2-2; TRBD2 matches 8 bases. With V trimmed by 6 bases and J by 1 base, 4 bases remained unmatched. Germline CDR1 and CDR2: MDHEN and SYDVKM. CDR3 length: 15 amino acids. CDR3 amino acids: CASRKSGGNTGELFF. The CDR3 DNA reads TGTGCCAGCAGAAAAAGCGGGGGGAACACCGGGGAGCTGTTTTTT.

CDR3 residues: CASSRRGDRGFTDTQYF. In DNA form, the CDR3 reads TGTGCCAGCAGCCGTAGGGGGGACAGGGGGTTCACAGATACGCAGTATTTT. The chain combines TRBV27 with TRBJ2-3, with 11 bases identical to TRBD1. CDR3 length: 17 amino acids. Germline V gives CDR1 MNHEY, CDR2 SMNVEV (reference sequence). J lost 2 bases, V lost 6 bases, and 10 bases had no gene match.

This sequence joins TRBV10-3 and TRBJ2-3, with a weak D call TRBD1 (5 bases). With 6 bases removed from V and 4 bases from J, the gap between germline ends came to 14 bases. The germline CDR1 and CDR2 sequences are ENHRY and SYGVKD. There are 14 residues in the CDR3. CDR3 nucleotide sequence: TGTGCCATCAGAGACAGCGATATCTCAGATACGCAGTATTTT. Encoded protein: CAIRDSDISDTQYF.

The J gene is TRBJ1-2, the V gene TRBV19; a weak D match, TRBD1 (6 bases). Germline CDR1 is LNHDA and CDR2 is SQIVND (reference sequence). This CDR3 region has 12 residues. Trimming took 7 bases from V and 4 from J, leaving 10 bases between them. CDR3 nucleotide sequence: TGTGCCAGTACTGGACAGACCTATGGCTACACCTTC. As protein: CASTGQTYGYTF.